Following are 2 T cell receptor beta chains from one sample sequenced in a study of cytomegalovirus exposure and HLA in healthy donors. Use of 60 Vbeta and 13 Jbeta primers characterized the PCR. The data were produced by immunoSEQ multiplex PCR, yet TCRdb's version contains in-frame clones alone and is incomplete. Of tens of thousands of clones in the sample, about 79% are singletons; the top ten hold around 3.8%. Material for sequencing was PBMCs. The receptors were gathered from a man between 45 and 60 years old in good health and CMV-seronegative.

V is TRBV15 and J is TRBJ2-5; 8 bases are a match to TRBD2. V lost 5 bases, J lost 5 bases, and 13 bases stayed unmatched. This CDR3 has 16 residues. Germline V gene sequence: CDR1 LNHNV, CDR2 YYDKDF (reference sequence). The CDR3 is CATSGWGAGDPETQYF. The CDR3, as DNA: TGTGCCACCAGCGGGTGGGGAGCGGGAGACCCGGAGACCCAGTACTTC.

The genes are TRBV19 and TRBJ1-5, with 10 bases matching TRBD1. The CDR3 has 17 amino acids. Germline V gives CDR1 LNHDA, CDR2 SQIVND (reference sequence). After removal of 1 base from V and 4 bases from J, the junction contained 7 bases not matched to a gene. The CDR3 loop reads CASSIGGTGALNQPQHF. The CDR3 DNA is TGTGCCAGTAGTATAGGCGGGACAGGGGCGCTTAATCAGCCCCAGCATTTT.